These T cell receptor beta chains were read from a single sample in a study of cytomegalovirus exposure and HLA in healthy donors. TCRdb's copy holds only in-frame clones and misses some; the assay was immunoSEQ multiplex PCR. The data contain 160,000 or so clones, roughly four fifths of them seen just once; the ten biggest clones take up approximately 13%. Sequenced: PBMCs. These receptors all come from a woman aged 50 to 65 in good health and CMV-seronegative. The conserved cysteine and the conserved F or W are not part of the CDR3 here.

CDR3 protein: ASSHREGYT
CDR3 length: 9
V gene: TRBV25-1

CDR3 protein: ASSQLAGNYNEQF
CDR3 length: 13
V gene: TRBV9

CDR3 protein: ASWTGGSWTEAF
CDR3 length: 12
V gene: TRBV28

CDR3 protein: ASSRTGYNEQF
CDR3 length: 11
V gene: TRBV14

CDR3 protein: ASSLRGAGNYEQY
CDR3 length: 13
V gene: TRBV7-2

CDR3 protein: ASSPGLASDTQY
CDR3 length: 12
V gene: TRBV27

CDR3 protein: ASSEVGQGVHGYT
CDR3 length: 13
V gene: TRBV2

CDR3 protein: ASSLLGGTYEQY
CDR3 length: 12
V gene: TRBV5-1

CDR3 protein: ASTLTGGVAQY
CDR3 length: 11
V gene: TRBV7-2

CDR3 protein: ASVEASGVRTYEQY
CDR3 length: 14
V gene: TRBV28

CDR3 protein: ASSRGTSGATDTQY
CDR3 length: 14
V gene: TRBV7-2

CDR3 protein: ASSQGGQGSSRVWF
CDR3 length: 14
V gene: TRBV7-2

CDR3 protein: ATSREDGGMEETQY
CDR3 length: 14
V gene: TRBV15

CDR3 protein: ASSPGTGGVGPQH
CDR3 length: 13
V gene: TRBV6-5

CDR3 protein: ASSLLETGSAGNTIY
CDR3 length: 15
V gene: TRBV2

CDR3 protein: ASSAPWTSTGELF
CDR3 length: 13
V gene: TRBV6-6

CDR3 protein: ASSSGQSEETQY
CDR3 length: 12
V gene: TRBV28

CDR3 protein: ASSSGTEYYGYT
CDR3 length: 12
V gene: TRBV5-4

CDR3 protein: ASSKGLAGFTDTQY
CDR3 length: 14
V gene: TRBV5-1

CDR3 protein: SSSLDSYGYT
CDR3 length: 10
V gene: TRBV7-9

CDR3 protein: ASSQDGAPLNTEAF
CDR3 length: 14
V gene: TRBV4-2

CDR3 protein: ASKRQGPTEAF
CDR3 length: 11
V gene: TRBV2

CDR3 protein: ASSEGGRGYEQY
CDR3 length: 12
V gene: TRBV6-1

CDR3 protein: ASSSRVSGTDTQY
CDR3 length: 13
V gene: TRBV5-1

CDR3 protein: ASISGQGGYNEQF
CDR3 length: 13
V gene: TRBV2

CDR3 protein: ASSFPDRGHQPQH
CDR3 length: 13
V gene: TRBV27

CDR3 protein: ASSPRTGGIQETQY
CDR3 length: 14
V gene: TRBV7-6